This TCR beta chain was documented in a study of blood T cells in healthy people across ages. Next came a second PCR, run for about 6 to 12 cycles, which used a sample-barcoded 5' primer along with a J-beta primer mix. MiXCR, run by TCRdb on the 5' RACE reads, gives a single entry per CDR3 protein. This table has a few hundred thousand distinct CDR3 sequences, roughly half appearing once. PBMCs were isolated at a quantity of at least 6.5 million per sample. This CDR3 spans 12 amino acids. Per the germline V gene, CDR1 is SQVTM and CDR2 is ANQGSEA. The receptor was isolated from a man between 60 and 75 years old in good health. The gene calls are TRBV29-1 and TRBJ2-3, with D tentatively TRBD1 (6 bases). The sequenced sample was blood. The CDR3 nucleotides are TGCAGTTTTGGACAGTCCACAGATACGCAGTATTTT. Translated, it gives CSFGQSTDTQYF.